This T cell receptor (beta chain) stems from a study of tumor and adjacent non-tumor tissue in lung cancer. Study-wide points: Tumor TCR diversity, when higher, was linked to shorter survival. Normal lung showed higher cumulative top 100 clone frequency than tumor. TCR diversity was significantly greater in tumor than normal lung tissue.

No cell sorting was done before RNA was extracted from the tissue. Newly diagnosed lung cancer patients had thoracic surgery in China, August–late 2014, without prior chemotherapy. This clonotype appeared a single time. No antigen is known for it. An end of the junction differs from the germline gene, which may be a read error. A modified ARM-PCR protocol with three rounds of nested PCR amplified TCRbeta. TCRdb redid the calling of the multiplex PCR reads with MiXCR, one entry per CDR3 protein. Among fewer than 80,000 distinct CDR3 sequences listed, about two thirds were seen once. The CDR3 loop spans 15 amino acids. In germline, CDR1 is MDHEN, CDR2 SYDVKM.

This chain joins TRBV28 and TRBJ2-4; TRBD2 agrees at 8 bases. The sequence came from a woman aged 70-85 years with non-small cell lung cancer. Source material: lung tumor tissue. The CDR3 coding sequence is TGTGCCAGCAGTTCACCCGGGACTAGTGGGAACAATCAGTACTTC. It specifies CASSSPGTSGNNQYF.